Below are 30 T cell receptor beta chains sequenced from a single sample in a study of cytomegalovirus exposure and HLA in healthy donors. The PCR ran on 60 Vbeta and 13 Jbeta primers. The table came from immunoSEQ multiplex PCR; TCRdb's copy has only in-frame clones and leaves some out. This sample has about 160,000 clones, with about three quarters found just once. Input material: PBMCs. The receptors stem from a female donor in good health and CMV-seronegative.

V usage is TRBV19 and J usage is TRBJ1-2, with D possibly being TRBD1 (5 bases). Germline CDR1 LNHDA, CDR2 SQIVND (reference sequence). V was pared by 5 bases and J by 4 bases, with 14 bases between. The CDR3 runs 14 residues. This CDR3 reads CASSGQGSFYGYTF. The DNA for the CDR3 is TGTGCCAGTAGTGGGCAGGGCTCCTTCTATGGCTACACCTTC.

The rearrangement links TRBV6-5 to TRBJ1-5, with 9 bases that match TRBD1. This CDR3 has 14 amino acids. Germline CDR1 is MNHEY and CDR2 is SVGAGI. J lost 7 bases, V lost 9 bases, and 10 bases had no gene match. This chain's CDR3 is CASSRDREGQPQHF. The DNA for the CDR3 is TGTGCCAGTAGCCGGGACAGGGAAGGGCAGCCCCAGCATTTT.

V and J are TRBV30 and TRBJ2-7; the match to TRBD1 covers 9 bases. The germline V gene has CDR1 GTSNPN and CDR2 SVGIG (reference sequence). CDR3 length: 14 residues. After removal of 3 bases from V and 2 bases from J, the junction contained 5 bases not matched to a gene. The CDR3: CAWRGDRVTYEQYF. CDR3 DNA sequence: TGTGCCTGGAGGGGGGACAGGGTTACCTACGAGCAGTACTTC.

The gene calls are TRBV18 and TRBJ2-5, with D perhaps matching TRBD2 (6 bases). Trimming shortened V by 4 bases and J by 4 bases, and 10 bases separated the two germline ends. The CDR3 runs 13 residues. Per the germline V gene, CDR1 is KGHSH and CDR2 is LQKENI. This CDR3 is CASSRTEGETQYF. CDR3 in DNA: TGTGCCAGCTCACGCACGGAGGGAGAGACCCAGTACTTC.

This clone was picked up a small number of times. The chain has TRBV25-1 and TRBJ1-1, with D perhaps matching TRBD1 (5 bases). The CDR3 extends over 16 amino acids. Per the germline V gene, CDR1 is MGHDK and CDR2 is SYGVNS. Trimming took 3 bases from V and 0 from J, leaving 14 bases between them. The CDR3 DNA follows: TGTGCCAGCAGTGAGGGGGGGGTAGGGATGAACACTGAAGCTTTCTTT. This sequence encodes CASSEGGVGMNTEAFF. Full variable domain (outside the CDR3, taken from reference TRBV25-1 and TRBJ1-1): EADIYQTPRYLVIGTGKKITLECSQTMGHDKMYWYQQDPGMELHLIHYSYGVNSTEKGDLSSESTVSRIRTEHFPLTLESARPSHTSQYLCASSEGGVGMNTEAFFGQGTRLTVV.

This sequence joins TRBV11-2 and TRBJ2-2; TRBD2 aligns across 10 bases. The germline gives CDR1 SGHAT, CDR2 FQNNGV. V was pared by 8 bases and J by 4 bases, with 10 bases of the junction left unmatched. This CDR3 has 16 amino acids. Here the CDR3 DNA reads TGTGCCAGCCCCTCTAGCGGGAGTTCGGTCACCGGGGAGCTGTTTTTT. Translating it yields CASPSSGSSVTGELFF.

V gene TRBV2 combines with J gene TRBJ1-2, with a tentative D call TRBD1 (6 bases). The CDR3 loop spans 16 amino acids. Germline CDR1 is SNHLY and CDR2 is FYNNEI. V was clipped by 4 bases and J by 2 bases, with 17 bases between them. The CDR3 loop reads CASSGGGAAQNYGYTF. The CDR3 nucleotides read TGTGCCAGCAGTGGAGGGGGGGCTGCTCAGAACTATGGCTACACCTTC.

The J gene is TRBJ2-5, the V gene TRBV6-5, with 7 bases fitting TRBD2. Germline CDR1 and CDR2: MNHEY and SVGAGI. J lost 1 base, V lost 4 bases, and 6 bases had no gene match. The CDR3 is made up of 15 amino acids. The CDR3 region is CASSFRGDFQETQYF. DNA for the CDR3: TGTGCCAGCAGTTTCCGGGGGGACTTCCAAGAGACCCAGTACTTC.

This sequence joins TRBV13 and TRBJ2-5; D remains ambiguous. V lost 6 bases and J 0 bases, leaving 11 bases between the germline ends. Looked up from germline, CDR1 is PRHDT and CDR2 is FYEKMQ (reference sequence). This CDR3 has 14 amino acids. As DNA, the CDR3 is TGTGCCAGCAGTGATCCTGGGCACCAAGAGACCCAGTACTTC. Its protein product is CASSDPGHQETQYF. Variable domain in full (rest from reference TRBV13 and TRBJ2-5): AAGVIQSPRHLIKEKRETATLKCYPIPRHDTVYWYQQGPGQDPQFLISFYEKMQSDKGSIPDRFSAQQFSDYHSELNMSSLELGDSALYFCASSDPGHQETQYFGPGTRLLVL.

The V and J genes are TRBV29-1 and TRBJ2-2; the D gene is possibly TRBD2 (5 bases). Deletions cut 6 bases from V and 4 bases from J, with 18 bases between. CDR1 is SQVTM and CDR2 is ANQGSEA in the germline V gene. CDR3 length: 15 amino acids. In DNA form, the CDR3 reads TGCAGCGTCCTCCCGGCGACCCGGGGCACCGGGGAGCTGTTTTTT. This encodes CSVLPATRGTGELFF.

The chain uses TRBV6-1 and TRBJ2-7; 9 nucleotides line up with TRBD1. The CDR3 has 13 amino acids. CDR1 and CDR2 (germline): MNHNS, SASEGT. V trimming: 10 bases; J trimming: 4 bases; junction bases outside the gene matches: 8. The CDR3 DNA reads TGTGCCACAACCGGGACAGGGCTATACGAGCAGTACTTC. Residues: CATTGTGLYEQYF.

In this sample, this clone turned up a few times. The chain links TRBV11-3 to TRBJ2-7; 7 positions match TRBD1. This CDR3 has 12 amino acids. From germline, CDR1 is SGHNT and CDR2 YENEEA. The V gene end was trimmed by 1 base and the J gene end by 7 bases; junction bases not matched to a gene: 1. The CDR3 sequence: CASSLGQGEQYF. CDR3 nucleotides: TGTGCCAGCAGCTTAGGACAGGGTGAGCAGTACTTC. Based on the CDR3 plus reference TRBV11-3 and TRBJ2-7, the full variable domain is EAGVVQSPRYKIIEKKQPVAFWCNPISGHNTLYWYLQNLGQGPELLIRYENEEAVDDSQLPKDRFSAERLKGVDSTLKIQPAELGDSAVYLCASSLGQGEQYFGPGTRLTVT.

The chain combines TRBV15 with TRBJ1-2, with 7 nucleotides matching TRBD1. Per the germline V gene, CDR1 is LNHNV and CDR2 is YYDKDF (reference sequence). CDR3 length equals 13 residues. Trimming at V came to 4 bases and at J to 4 bases, leaving 3 bases not matched to a gene. The CDR3 loop reads CATSTRTGYGYTF. Here the CDR3 DNA reads TGTGCCACCAGCACACGGACAGGCTATGGCTACACCTTC.

The chain couples TRBV19 to TRBJ1-4, with 8 bases fitting TRBD1. CDR3 length: 15 residues. V trimming: 4 bases; J trimming: 5 bases; junction bases outside the gene matches: 6. Germline-derived CDR1 and CDR2 are LNHDA and SQIVND (reference sequence). This chain's CDR3 is CASSTRDRWNEKLFF. The DNA of the CDR3 is TGTGCCAGTAGTACCCGGGACAGGTGGAATGAAAAACTGTTTTTT.

The chain uses TRBV6-1 and TRBJ2-5, with no clear D. V was shortened by 1 base and J by 1 base, with 13 bases between the two germline ends. There are 16 residues in the CDR3. The germline gives CDR1 MNHNS, CDR2 SASEGT. The DNA for the CDR3 is TGTGCCAGCAGTGAAGGGATCCTCCTAGGCCAAGAGACCCAGTACTTC. It specifies CASSEGILLGQETQYF.

V and J are TRBV5-1 and TRBJ1-2; D might be TRBD1 (5 bases). The CDR3 totals 15 residues. Trimming pared 4 bases from V and 4 bases from J, leaving 17 bases between. Germline CDR1 reads SGHRS; CDR2 reads YFSETQ. This chain's CDR3 is CASSPTGVVSYGYTF. As DNA, the CDR3 is TGCGCCAGCAGCCCGACGGGGGTAGTGAGCTATGGCTACACCTTC.

V gene TRBV11-3 combines with J gene TRBJ2-1, with a weak D call TRBD2 (7 bases). The CDR3 is made up of 13 amino acids. Between the trimmed V and J ends, which lost 8 bases and 5 bases, there was a span of 13 bases. CDR1 is SGHNT and CDR2 is YENEEA in the germline V gene. CDR3 bases: TGTGCCAGCGCGAAGGGGGGGAACAATGAGCAGTTCTTC. Residues: CASAKGGNNEQFF.

The chain recombines TRBV2 with TRBJ2-5; D remains unclear. The CDR3 loop spans 14 amino acids. Germline CDR1 is SNHLY and CDR2 is FYNNEI. V dropped 3 bases and J dropped 1 base, with 9 bases sitting between them. The CDR3 DNA sequence: TGTGCCAGCAGTGACCAACAGACCCAAGAGACCCAGTACTTC. It yields the protein CASSDQQTQETQYF.

This rearrangement joins TRBV28 to TRBJ1-1; D ambiguous. V dropped 8 bases and J dropped 4 bases, with 8 bases sitting between them. Germline loops: CDR1 MDHEN, CDR2 SYDVKM. The CDR3 totals 11 residues. The CDR3 is CASETATEAFF. Written as DNA, the CDR3 is TGTGCCAGCGAAACAGCCACTGAAGCTTTCTTT.

The chain employs TRBV9 and TRBJ2-1, with 14 bases matching TRBD2. Germline CDR1 reads SGDLS; CDR2 reads YYNGEE. The CDR3 totals 15 residues. V lost 3 bases, J lost 11 bases, and 7 bases stayed unmatched. DNA of the CDR3: TGTGCCAGCAGCGACGGGACTAGCGGGAGATTTAAGCAGTTCTTC. Translation: CASSDGTSGRFKQFF.

This sequence joins TRBV6-6 and TRBJ1-1, with unresolved D. This CDR3 is built from 14 residues. The V and J ends lost 4 bases and 1 base respectively, with 10 bases between them. Germline loops: CDR1 MNHNY, CDR2 SVGAGI (reference sequence). The CDR3: CASSLSAGNTEAFF. CDR3 in DNA: TGTGCCAGCAGTTTGTCGGCGGGGAACACTGAAGCTTTCTTT.

The chain combines TRBV19 with TRBJ2-2, with 9 bases lining up with TRBD1. V shed 7 bases and J 5 bases; nucleotides not matched to a gene: 8. In germline, CDR1 is LNHDA, CDR2 SQIVND (reference sequence). The CDR3 is 15 residues long. CDR3 region: CASMWDRAGTGELFF. As DNA, the CDR3 is TGTGCCAGTATGTGGGACAGGGCGGGGACCGGGGAGCTGTTTTTT. Full variable domain (missing parts from reference TRBV19 and TRBJ2-2): DGGITQSPKYLFRKEGQNVTLSCEQNLNHDAMYWYRQDPGQGLRLIYYSQIVNDFQKGDIAEGYSVSREKKESFPLTVTSAQKNPTAFYLCASMWDRAGTGELFFGEGSRLTVL.

The chain has TRBV2 and TRBJ2-5; 9 bases agree with TRBD2. V lost 5 bases, J lost 11 bases, and 12 bases stayed unmatched. This CDR3 contains 14 residues. Germline V gene sequence: CDR1 SNHLY, CDR2 FYNNEI. CDR3 in amino acids: CASSLAGRGGEQYF. CDR3 nucleotides: TGTGCCAGCAGTCTAGCGGGGAGAGGGGGGGAGCAGTACTTC. The full variable domain, its missing parts supplied by reference TRBV2 and TRBJ2-5, is EPEVTQTPSHQVTQMGQEVILRCVPISNHLYFYWYRQILGQKVEFLVSFYNNEISEKSEIFDDQFSVERPDGSNFTLKIRSTKLEDSAMYFCASSLAGRGGEQYFGPGTRLLVL.

This clone was detected once. The rearrangement uses TRBV9 and TRBJ2-1; a weak D match, TRBD1 (5 bases). Trimming took 4 bases from V and 10 from J, leaving 15 bases between them. The CDR3 contains 13 residues. Germline loops: CDR1 SGDLS, CDR2 YYNGEE. The CDR3 region has the DNA TGTGCCAGCAGCAAAGACCGGTACAGGGAGCAGTTCTTC. Its protein product is CASSKDRYREQFF. Based on the CDR3 plus reference TRBV9 and TRBJ2-1, the full variable domain is DSGVTQTPKHLITATGQRVTLRCSPRSGDLSVYWYQQSLDQGLQFLIQYYNGEERAKGNILERFSAQQFPDLHSELNLSSLELGDSALYFCASSKDRYREQFFGPGTRLTVL.

The rearrangement joins TRBV10-3 to TRBJ2-3; weak D call: TRBD2 (5 bases). The CDR3 has 16 residues. V was cut by 4 bases and J by 4 bases, with 18 bases left in between. CDR1 and CDR2 from the germline V gene are ENHRY and SYGVKD. The DNA of the CDR3 is TGTGCCATCAGTGGTAAGGAACAGAGGGTGTCAGATACGCAGTATTTT. Its protein product is CAISGKEQRVSDTQYF.

The chain employs TRBV5-4 and TRBJ2-2; TRBD1 matches 9 bases. The germline V gene encodes CDR1 SGHNT and CDR2 YYREEE (reference sequence). V was pared by 5 bases and J by 5 bases, with 10 bases of the junction left unmatched. The CDR3 extends over 16 amino acids. CDR3 in DNA: TGTGCCAGCAGACTTTCCGGGACAGGGTATACCGGGGAGCTGTTTTTT. Amino acids: CASRLSGTGYTGELFF.

V gene TRBV14 combines with J gene TRBJ2-3, with 14 bases aligning to TRBD2. This CDR3 is built from 14 residues. V lost 4 bases to trimming and J lost 6 bases; unmatched junction nucleotides: 0. Germline V gene data show CDR1 as SGHDN and CDR2 as FVKESK. CDR3 nucleotide sequence: TGTGCCAGCAGCCGGACTAGCGGGAGGGATACGCAGTATTTT. As protein: CASSRTSGRDTQYF.

The chain employs TRBV13 and TRBJ1-1; D unclear. Trimming removed 6 bases at V and 0 bases at J, with 5 bases between. The CDR3 has 12 residues. The V gene's germline CDR1 is PRHDT and CDR2 FYEKMQ (reference sequence). This CDR3 reads CASSRLNTEAFF. The CDR3 nucleotides read TGTGCCAGCAGTCGGTTGAACACTGAAGCTTTCTTT.

V and J are TRBV5-3 and TRBJ1-2; TRBD1 matches 7 bases. TRBV5-3 is designated an ORF whose function remains uncertain. With V trimmed by 4 bases and J by 3 bases, 9 bases remained unmatched. The CDR3 length is 15 residues. CDR3 residues: CARSPATGRDYGYTF. CDR3 coding DNA: TGTGCCAGAAGCCCGGCGACAGGGCGCGACTATGGCTACACCTTC.

This clone was counted only a few times. The chain uses TRBV5-4 and TRBJ2-7, with 12 bases identical to TRBD1. Germline lookup yields CDR1 SGHNT and CDR2 YYREEE (reference sequence). V lost 2 bases and J lost 5; bases outside the gene matches: 5. The CDR3 length is 15 residues. CDR3 amino acids: CASSLGTGGYNEQYF. CDR3 bases: TGTGCCAGCAGCTTAGGGACAGGGGGCTATAACGAGCAGTACTTC.